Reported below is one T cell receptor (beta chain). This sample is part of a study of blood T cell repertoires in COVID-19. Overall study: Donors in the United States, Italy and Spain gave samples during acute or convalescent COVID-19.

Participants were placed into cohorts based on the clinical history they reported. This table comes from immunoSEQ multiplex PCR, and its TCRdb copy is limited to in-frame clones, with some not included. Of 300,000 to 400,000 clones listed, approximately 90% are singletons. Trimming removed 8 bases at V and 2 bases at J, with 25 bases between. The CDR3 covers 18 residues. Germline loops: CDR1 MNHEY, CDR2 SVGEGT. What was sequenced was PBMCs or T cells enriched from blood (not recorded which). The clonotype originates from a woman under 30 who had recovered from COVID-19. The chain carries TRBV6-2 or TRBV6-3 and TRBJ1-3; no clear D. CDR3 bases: TGTGCCAGCGGCCCCATAGACGGGATCCTCGACCCTGGAAACACCATATATTTT. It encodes CASGPIDGILDPGNTIYF.